The 9 T cell receptor beta chains below come from one sample, sequenced in a study of blood T cell repertoires in COVID-19. Assay used: immunoSEQ multiplex PCR; TCRdb lists only in-frame clones, some missing. The data show 250,000 or so clones, about 91% seen once. The sequenced material came from PBMCs or T cells enriched from blood (not recorded which). These receptors originate from a human donor in a cohort exposed to, infected with or recovered from COVID-19 (not recorded which). The donor label of this sample is uncertain.

V gene TRBV27 combines with J gene TRBJ1-1; possibly TRBD1 for D (5 bases). Trimming left V 5 bases short and J 4 bases short, with 14 bases between. The CDR3 extends over 14 amino acids. Germline V CDR1 and CDR2: MNHEY, SMNVEV (reference sequence). This CDR3 is CASSPRVGGTEAFF. CDR3 bases: TGTGCCAGCAGTCCCAGGGTCGGGGGCACTGAAGCTTTCTTT.

The genes are TRBV7-8 and TRBJ1-3; D is perhaps TRBD1 (6 bases). The CDR3 spans 14 residues. Trimming shortened V by 2 bases and J by 4 bases, and 9 bases separated the two germline ends. In germline, CDR1 is SGHVS, CDR2 FQNEAQ. In DNA, the CDR3 is TGTGCCAGCAGCTTACCCGGACAGGGAAACACCATATATTTT. Amino acids: CASSLPGQGNTIYF.

The gene calls are TRBV5-1 and TRBJ1-1, with a tentative D call TRBD1 (6 bases). This CDR3 has 14 residues. Trimming shortened V by 3 bases and J by 5 bases, and 14 bases separated the two germline ends. Looked up from germline, CDR1 is SGHRS and CDR2 is YFSETQ. CDR3 in DNA: TGCGCCAGCAGCTCTACAGGGATCAGGACTGAAGCTTTCTTT. Encoded protein: CASSSTGIRTEAFF. Full variable domain (remainder filled in from reference TRBV5-1 and TRBJ1-1): KAGVTQTPRYLIKTRGQQVTLSCSPISGHRSVSWYQQTPGQGLQFLFEYFSETQRNKGNFPGRFSGRQFSNSRSEMNVSTLELGDSALYLCASSSTGIRTEAFFGQGTRLTVV.

V gene TRBV30 combines with J gene TRBJ1-1; D ambiguous. V was cut by 2 bases and J by 11 bases, with 18 bases left in between. This CDR3 has 13 residues. Germline CDR1 reads GTSNPN; CDR2 reads SVGIG (reference sequence). This CDR3 is CAWSFNAGEWAFF. Written as DNA, the CDR3 is TGTGCCTGGAGTTTCAACGCTGGTGAGTGGGCTTTCTTT.

The chain combines TRBV19 with TRBJ2-5, with 7 bases fitting TRBD2. V gave up 4 bases and J gave up 5 bases; unmatched junction bases: 19. CDR1 LNHDA and CDR2 SQIVND come from the germline V gene (reference sequence). The CDR3 is made up of 18 amino acids. The CDR3 sequence: CASSTNREGAGSRETQYF. The CDR3 nucleotides are TGTGCCAGTAGTACCAATAGGGAGGGTGCCGGATCTCGGGAGACCCAGTACTTC.

This CDR3 is CASSQGLPAPEAFF. In DNA form, the CDR3 reads TGTGCCAGCTCACAGGGACTACCGGCTCCTGAAGCTTTCTTT. The chain links TRBV18 to TRBJ1-1, with a tentative D call TRBD1 (5 bases). In germline, CDR1 is KGHSH, CDR2 LQKENI. Trimming left V 4 bases short and J 6 bases short, with 15 bases between. The CDR3 sequence is 14 residues long. The variable domain in full, with the rest retrieved from reference TRBV18 and TRBJ1-1, is NAGVMQNPRHLVRRRGQEARLRCSPMKGHSHVYWYRQLPEEGLKFMVYLQKENIIDESGMPKERFSAEFPKEGPSILRIQQVVRGDSAAYFCASSQGLPAPEAFFGQGTRLTVV.

V is TRBV7-2 and J is TRBJ2-6, with D perhaps TRBD2 (5 bases). The ends were cut back, 5 bases at V and 0 bases at J, with 8 bases in the middle. This CDR3 has 15 residues. The germline gives CDR1 SGHTA, CDR2 FQGNSA. Here the CDR3 reads CASSQAGSGANVLTF. The CDR3 nucleotides read TGTGCCAGCAGCCAGGCGGGCTCTGGGGCCAACGTCCTGACTTTC.

This clone came up a few times. The J gene is TRBJ2-7, the V gene TRBV14; 7 nucleotides match TRBD1. Looked up from germline, CDR1 is SGHDN and CDR2 is FVKESK. The CDR3 spans 14 residues. Germline trimming cut 4 bases from V and 0 bases from J; bases unmatched to any gene: 3. The chain's CDR3 is CASSPGQHSYEQYF. The DNA for the CDR3 is TGTGCCAGCAGCCCGGGACAGCACTCCTACGAGCAGTACTTC.

The chain carries TRBV19 and TRBJ1-5; no reliable D call. There are 17 residues in the CDR3. V lost 6 bases, J lost 0 bases, and 18 bases lay in between. Germline CDR1 is LNHDA and CDR2 is SQIVND (reference sequence). The CDR3 nucleotides read TGTGCCAGTAGCGAGTTTTGGACTGCGTATAGCAATCAGCCCCAGCATTTT. This sequence encodes CASSEFWTAYSNQPQHF.